This T cell receptor beta chain derives from a study of T-cell reconstitution after alpha-beta-depleted transplantation in children. Overall study findings and caveats: Some patients' high day-60 TCRbeta diversity was attributed to recipient cells surviving conditioning.

A library of TCRbeta sequences, prepared with unique molecular identifiers, was generated. TCRdb fed the PCR reads into MiXCR, producing one record per CDR3 protein. The sample records approximately 650,000 distinct CDR3 sequences, approximately 14% being singletons. This CDR3 is 13 amino acids long. Germline V lookup: CDR1 DFQATT, CDR2 SNEGSKA (reference sequence). The ends were cut back, 6 bases at V and 5 bases at J, with 11 bases in the middle. This clonotype occurred many times. The target antigen is unknown. This sample comprised PBMCs, obtained before TCRalphabeta/CD19-depleted stem cell transplant. This chain connects TRBV20-1 to TRBJ1-6; tentative D call: TRBD1 (6 bases). This sequence was found in a girl aged 2 to 10 with congenital amegakaryocytic thrombocytopenia, due to receive a stem cell transplant. The CDR3 region has the DNA TGCAGTGCGATGGGGGACAATAATTCACCCCTCCACTTT. Translated, it gives CSAMGDNNSPLHF.